The 11 T cell receptor beta chains listed next were all sequenced from one sample in a study of PD-1 blockade in classical Hodgkin lymphoma. Relapse after autologous stem cell transplantation occurred in every patient, and brentuximab vedotin exposure varied. Only in-frame clones appear in the TCRdb table, and some are missing; sequencing was by immunoSEQ multiplex PCR. The sample shows around 13,000 clones, 82% of them seen only once. Here the sequenced sample was peripheral blood mononuclear cells (PBMCs), taken at baseline. The receptors were gathered from a human donor with classical Hodgkin lymphoma.

The chain has TRBV15 and TRBJ2-6, with D possibly TRBD1 on 6 matching bases. Germline CDR1 and CDR2: LNHNV and YYDKDF (reference sequence). The CDR3 totals 16 residues. Deletions cut 3 bases from V and 2 bases from J, with 11 bases between. Written as DNA, the CDR3 is TGTGCCACCAGCAGGGATAGGGGGACTGGGGCCAACGTCCTGACTTTC. Amino acid sequence: CATSRDRGTGANVLTF.

This clone was found once. The chain couples TRBV5-1 to TRBJ2-7; the D call may be TRBD1 or TRBD2 (5 bases each). The CDR3 extends over 14 amino acids. The V end was cut by 4 bases, the J end by 2 bases, with 13 bases between. From germline, CDR1 is SGHRS and CDR2 YFSETQ. CDR3 region: CASSTGLPPYEQYF. The CDR3 nucleotides are TGCGCCAGCAGCACGGGGCTACCCCCCTACGAGCAGTACTTC. Variable domain in full (rest from reference TRBV5-1 and TRBJ2-7): KAGVTQTPRYLIKTRGQQVTLSCSPISGHRSVSWYQQTPGQGLQFLFEYFSETQRNKGNFPGRFSGRQFSNSRSEMNVSTLELGDSALYLCASSTGLPPYEQYFGPGTRLTVT.

The rearrangement joins TRBV19 to TRBJ2-2; D is unclear. The CDR3 is made up of 16 amino acids. V lost 2 bases to trimming and J lost 0 bases, with 10 bases between them. CDR1 is LNHDA and CDR2 is SQIVND in the germline V gene (reference sequence). The CDR3 nucleotides read TGTGCCAGTAGTATATATTACCCTACGAACACCGGGGAGCTGTTTTTT. It translates to CASSIYYPTNTGELFF.

V usage is TRBV7-9 and J usage is TRBJ1-4; 7 bases fit TRBD1. The CDR3 has 15 amino acids. Trimming at V came to 5 bases and at J to 7 bases, leaving 10 bases not matched to a gene. Germline V gene sequence: CDR1 SEHNR, CDR2 FQNEAQ (reference sequence). The DNA of the CDR3 is TGTGCCAGCAGCCCCTCGCGGACAGGTGGTGAAAAACTGTTTTTT. The encoded protein is CASSPSRTGGEKLFF.

The chain employs TRBV7-9 and TRBJ2-7; the D is unclear. Trimming pared 1 base from V and 0 bases from J, leaving 19 bases between. Germline V gene data show CDR1 as SEHNR and CDR2 as FQNEAQ (reference sequence). The CDR3 loop spans 18 amino acids. DNA for the CDR3: TGTGCCAGCAGCTTAGGATTTCGCGCCAGCGATTACTCCTACGAGCAGTACTTC. Protein sequence: CASSLGFRASDYSYEQYF.

This rearrangement joins TRBV2 to TRBJ1-1; unclear D gene. CDR1 and CDR2 from the germline V gene are SNHLY and FYNNEI. The germline V and J ends were trimmed by 6 bases and 0 bases, with 8 bases remaining between them. CDR3 length equals 13 residues. The DNA for the CDR3 is TGTGCCAGCAGCACGCAGGTGAACACTGAAGCTTTCTTT. As protein: CASSTQVNTEAFF.

V and J are TRBV15 and TRBJ1-4; D remains unclear. Germline assignment: CDR1 LNHNV and CDR2 YYDKDF (reference sequence). V lost 1 base to trimming and J lost 1 base, with 7 bases between them. CDR3 length: 15 residues. CDR3 coding DNA: TGTGCCACCAGCAGAGTGATAATAACTAATGAAAAACTGTTTTTT. Amino acid sequence: CATSRVIITNEKLFF.

The chain combines TRBV4-1 with TRBJ2-7, with D unresolved. CDR3 length: 14 residues. Trimming took 4 bases from V and 3 from J, leaving 13 bases between them. In germline, CDR1 is MGHRA, CDR2 YSYEKL. The CDR3 region has the DNA TGCGCCAGCAGCCCCCAAGGGTTGGGCTACGAGCAGTACTTC. This codes for CASSPQGLGYEQYF.

This sequence joins TRBV7-2 and TRBJ1-1, with D hard to call. Germline V gives CDR1 SGHTA, CDR2 FQGNSA. CDR3 length: 14 amino acids. V was shortened by 2 bases and J by 4 bases, with 11 bases between the two germline ends. The CDR3 DNA reads TGTGCCAGCAGCTTAAGGAGGGAGGGCACTGAAGCTTTCTTT. Its translation is CASSLRREGTEAFF.

The chain joins TRBV27 to TRBJ2-2; no reliable D call. The germline gives CDR1 MNHEY, CDR2 SMNVEV (reference sequence). The V and J ends lost 6 bases and 2 bases respectively, with 7 bases between them. The CDR3 totals 13 residues. DNA of the CDR3: TGTGCCAGCAGGCAAGCCAACACCGGGGAGCTGTTTTTT. Translated, it gives CASRQANTGELFF.

This clone was counted a few times. The genes are TRBV28 and TRBJ2-5; D uncertain. The V gene's germline CDR1 is MDHEN and CDR2 SYDVKM. The CDR3 is 11 amino acids. V lost 1 base and J 13 bases, leaving 10 bases between the germline ends. CDR3 sequence: CASSLSRHRYF. DNA of the CDR3: TGTGCCAGCAGTTTATCCCGTCATCGGTACTTC.